This entry lists 9 T cell receptor beta chains sequenced from one sample in a study of blood T cell repertoires in COVID-19. Only in-frame clones appear in the TCRdb table, and some are missing; sequencing was by immunoSEQ multiplex PCR. The sample has 150,000 to 200,000 clones; 80% to 90% are singletons. The sequencing input was peripheral blood. Every receptor here comes from a man aged 60 to 75 with acute or convalescent COVID-19.

The chain links TRBV18 to TRBJ2-3; 9 bases align to TRBD2. The CDR3 length is 17 residues. V lost 3 bases and J lost 4; bases outside the gene matches: 11. CDR1 and CDR2 from the germline V gene are KGHSH and LQKENI. CDR3 nucleotides: TGTGCCAGCTCACCGGGACTAGCTGAAGAATTAGCAGATACGCAGTATTTT. Encoded protein: CASSPGLAEELADTQYF.

This clone turned up a few times. The chain employs TRBV19 and TRBJ1-6; 9 positions match TRBD1. CDR1 and CDR2 (germline): LNHDA, SQIVND (reference sequence). V lost 5 bases and J lost 8; bases outside the gene matches: 7. This CDR3 is built from 15 residues. The chain's CDR3 is CASSPGQGGHSPLHF. Here the CDR3 DNA reads TGTGCCAGTAGTCCGGGACAGGGAGGACATTCACCCCTCCACTTT.

The chain carries TRBV9 and TRBJ1-3; 10 bases are shared with TRBD1. Germline V lookup: CDR1 SGDLS, CDR2 YYNGEE. V lost 4 bases to trimming and J lost 1 base; unmatched junction nucleotides: 5. CDR3 length: 16 amino acids. CDR3 region: CASSPRQGASGNTIYF. The CDR3 DNA follows: TGTGCCAGCAGCCCCAGACAGGGGGCATCTGGAAACACCATATATTTT.

This CDR3 is CASRLSSGSSYEQYF. The DNA for the CDR3 is TGTGCCAGCAGGCTATCTAGCGGGAGCTCCTACGAGCAGTACTTC. The chain carries TRBV6-5 and TRBJ2-7, with 10 bases aligning to TRBD2. The CDR3 is 15 residues long. Trimming took 6 bases from V and 0 from J; bases not matched to a gene: 5. CDR1 and CDR2 from the germline V gene are MNHEY and SVGAGI.

Notes on this clone: One end of the junction is discordant with germline, which a read error may explain. This rearrangement joins TRBV4-3 to TRBJ1-2, with TRBD1 identical over 8 bases. The CDR3 is made up of 15 amino acids. The germline V gene has CDR1 LGHNA and CDR2 YSLEER. The CDR3 reads CASSQDSQWRDRFLF. CDR3 in DNA: TGCGCCAGCAGCCAAGATAGTCAGTGGCGGGACAGGTTTTTATTC.

This sequence joins TRBV10-1 and TRBJ2-1; D not certain. Per the germline V gene, CDR1 is WNHNN and CDR2 is SYGVQD (reference sequence). The CDR3 length is 14 residues. V gave up 10 bases and J gave up 0 bases, with 13 bases separating them. CDR3 sequence (DNA): TGCGCCACCGAACCGGCGGTCTCCTACAATGAGCAGTTCTTC. This translates into CATEPAVSYNEQFF.

The genes are TRBV6-2 or TRBV6-3 and TRBJ1-5; D is ambiguous. From germline, CDR1 is MNHEY and CDR2 SVGEGT. Trimming stripped 0 bases from V and 9 bases from J, with 15 bases between. This CDR3 is 15 amino acids long. CDR3 coding DNA: TGTGCCAGCAGTTACTCGAGGCACGGACGGGGGCCCCAGCATTTT. This codes for CASSYSRHGRGPQHF.

J is TRBJ1-2 and V is TRBV18; D ambiguous. Germline CDR1 is KGHSH and CDR2 is LQKENI. The V and J ends lost 2 bases and 6 bases respectively, with 10 bases between them. The CDR3 is 13 residues long. In DNA, the CDR3 is TGTGCCAGCTCACCATTACAGAACGATGGCTACACCTTC. Encoded protein: CASSPLQNDGYTF. The full variable domain, completed using reference TRBV18 and TRBJ1-2, is NAGVMQNPRHLVRRRGQEARLRCSPMKGHSHVYWYRQLPEEGLKFMVYLQKENIIDESGMPKERFSAEFPKEGPSILRIQQVVRGDSAAYFCASSPLQNDGYTFGSGTRLTVV.

The genes are TRBV27 and TRBJ2-3; TRBD2 is a possible D gene (6 bases). Germline CDR1 MNHEY, CDR2 SMNVEV (reference sequence). This CDR3 is 14 amino acids long. V lost 6 bases and J 4 bases, leaving 14 bases between the germline ends. The CDR3 region is CASSSTSSPDTQYF. The DNA of the CDR3 is TGTGCCAGCAGCTCGACTAGTTCCCCAGATACGCAGTATTTT.